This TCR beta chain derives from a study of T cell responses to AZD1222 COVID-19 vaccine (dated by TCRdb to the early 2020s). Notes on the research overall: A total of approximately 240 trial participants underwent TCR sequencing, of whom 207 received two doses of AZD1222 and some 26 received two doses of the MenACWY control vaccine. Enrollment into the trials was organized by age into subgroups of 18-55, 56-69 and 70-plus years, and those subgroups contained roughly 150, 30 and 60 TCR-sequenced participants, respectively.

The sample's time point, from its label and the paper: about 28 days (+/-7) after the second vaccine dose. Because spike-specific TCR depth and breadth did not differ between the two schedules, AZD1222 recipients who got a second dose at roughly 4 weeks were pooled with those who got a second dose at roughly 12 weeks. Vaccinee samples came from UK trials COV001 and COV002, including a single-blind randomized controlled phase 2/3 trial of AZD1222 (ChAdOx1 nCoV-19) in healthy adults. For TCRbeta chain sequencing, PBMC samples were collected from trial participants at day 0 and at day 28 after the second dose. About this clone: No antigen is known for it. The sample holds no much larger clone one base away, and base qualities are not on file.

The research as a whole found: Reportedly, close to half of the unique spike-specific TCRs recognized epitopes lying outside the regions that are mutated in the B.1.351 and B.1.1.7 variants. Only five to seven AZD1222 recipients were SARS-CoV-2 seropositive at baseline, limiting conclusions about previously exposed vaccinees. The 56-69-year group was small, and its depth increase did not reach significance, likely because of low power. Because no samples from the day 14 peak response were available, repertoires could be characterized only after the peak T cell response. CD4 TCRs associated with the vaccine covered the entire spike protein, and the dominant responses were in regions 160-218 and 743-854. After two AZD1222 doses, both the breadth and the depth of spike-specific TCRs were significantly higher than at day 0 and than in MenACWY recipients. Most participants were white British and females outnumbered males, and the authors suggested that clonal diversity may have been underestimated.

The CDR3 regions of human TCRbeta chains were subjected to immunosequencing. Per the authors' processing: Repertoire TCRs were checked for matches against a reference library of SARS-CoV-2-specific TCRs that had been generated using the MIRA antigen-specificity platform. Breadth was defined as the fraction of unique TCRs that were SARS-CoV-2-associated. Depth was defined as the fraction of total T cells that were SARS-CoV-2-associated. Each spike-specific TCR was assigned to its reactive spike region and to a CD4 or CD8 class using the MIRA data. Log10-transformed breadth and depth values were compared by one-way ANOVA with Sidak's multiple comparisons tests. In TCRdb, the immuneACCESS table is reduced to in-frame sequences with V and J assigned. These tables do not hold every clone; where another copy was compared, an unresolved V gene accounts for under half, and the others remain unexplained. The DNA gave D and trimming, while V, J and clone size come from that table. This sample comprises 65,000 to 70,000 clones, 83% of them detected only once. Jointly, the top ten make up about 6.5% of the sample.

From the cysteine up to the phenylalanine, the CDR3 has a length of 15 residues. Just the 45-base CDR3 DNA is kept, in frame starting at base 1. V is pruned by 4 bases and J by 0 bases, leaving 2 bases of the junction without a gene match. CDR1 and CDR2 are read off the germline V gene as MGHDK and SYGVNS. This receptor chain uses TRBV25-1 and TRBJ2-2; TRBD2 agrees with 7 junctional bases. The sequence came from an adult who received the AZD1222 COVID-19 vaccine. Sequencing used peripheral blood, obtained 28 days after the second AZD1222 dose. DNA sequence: TGTGCCAGCAGTGCGAGCGGGGCGAACACCGGGGAGCTGTTTTTT. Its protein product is CASSASGANTGELFF.